This TCR beta chain was captured by sequencing in a study of blood T cells in healthy people across ages (dated by TCRdb to the mid-2010s). At the level of the whole study: In model experiments, roughly one uniquely barcoded TCR beta cDNA molecule per two T cells was captured by template switching. To track age-related changes in TCR beta repertoire diversity, the study relied on deep sequencing normalized with unique cDNA molecular identifiers. The donors were split into four age groups: young (average approximately 16 years), middle-aged (roughly 40), aged (more than 60) and long-lived (about 74). To avoid experimental bias, donors of different ages were randomly spread across the sequencing lanes. For two donors (one aged 18 to 29 and one aged 80 or older), the study analyzed two additional independent replicas of 1 million unique cDNA reads from the same blood draw. General conclusions and limits of the study: Observed TCR beta diversity per million T cells fell roughly linearly with age, and a significant reduction was already apparent by age around 40. There was a strong correlation between observed TCR beta diversity and the percentage of naive T cells measured by flow cytometry. Because donor CMV infection status was unknown, age-related changes in expanded clonotypes were potentially confounded. Since profiling was done on bulk unsorted PBMCs, naive and antigen-experienced compartments could not be conclusively compared. Compared with the aged group, the long-lived group had more naive CD4+ T cells, fewer expanded clones and increased TCR diversity, suggesting age selection. Estimates of total diversity based on one million sequenced T cells were considered lower bounds and underestimates.

The approximately 41 donors, aged roughly 6 to 95 years, were systemically healthy Caucasian individuals from Russia. Ten milliliters of peripheral blood were drawn from each donor into EDTA-treated Vacutainer tubes. Ficoll-Paque density-gradient centrifugation was used to isolate PBMCs, with at least 6 million per sample. Trizol reagent was used to extract total RNA from PBMCs, with at least 5 micrograms per sample. For every donor, flow cytometry on a PBMC aliquot measured the percentage of naive CD45RAhigh/CD27high T cells. Turning to this clonotype: Its antigen is not yet known. Qualities for individual bases were not recorded, and no much larger clone is one base off.

Libraries were built with 5' RACE. The sequencing machine was an Illumina HiSeq 2500. A second PCR of about 7 to 12 cycles was run with a J-beta primer mix and a sample-barcoded 5' primer. A template-switch 5' adaptor carrying 12 random nucleotides introduced a unique molecular identifier onto each TCR beta cDNA molecule. Each sample yielded at least 2.5 million CDR3-containing paired-end reads. All of the RNA was converted into first-strand cDNA using the Mint cDNA synthesis kit, with a TRBC-specific oligonucleotide serving as the primer. Following uracil-DNA glycosylase treatment, all cDNA underwent a first 18-cycle PCR with the universal primers M1SS and BC2_uni_R. In the original analysis: For normalization, 1 million high-quality reads, each with a distinct molecular identifier, were randomly selected from each sample. Reads sharing molecular identifiers were discarded rather than binned into consensus sequences. CDR3 identification, clonotype clustering and error correction used MiTCR with a Q25 quality threshold and the strictest error-elimination algorithm. A nonparametric unseen species model using Euler transformation provided a lower-bound estimate of total TCR beta diversity. The public reads were quality trimmed at Q25 with fastp and then assembled into clones with MiXCR by TCRdb, keeping productive beta chains. CDR3 protein sequences are deduplicated, and each keeps its most common genes and DNA. The V and J calls follow TCRdb's processing rather than the paper's. The sample table contains 1.5 million to 1.9 million distinct CDR3 sequences; only one count was recorded for around 40% of them. The top ten clonotypes cover just over 4% of the sample.

V gives up 0 bases and J gives up 4 bases, and the segment between their germline ends measures 28 bases. Inclusive of the bounding cysteine and phenylalanine, the CDR3 is 21 residues long. Just CDR3 DNA is preserved here, 63 bases in frame from base 1. This receptor was identified in a young woman in good health. Recombination linked TRBV12-3 or TRBV12-4 to TRBJ1-5; a weak D assignment points to TRBD1 (5 bases agree). Sequencing was carried out using blood. The nucleotide sequence is TGTGCCAGCAGTTTAGCGCATTTCTTTAGGGCCGGGGGGTTACAAAATCAGCCCCAGCATTTT. This translates into CASSLAHFFRAGGLQNQPQHF.